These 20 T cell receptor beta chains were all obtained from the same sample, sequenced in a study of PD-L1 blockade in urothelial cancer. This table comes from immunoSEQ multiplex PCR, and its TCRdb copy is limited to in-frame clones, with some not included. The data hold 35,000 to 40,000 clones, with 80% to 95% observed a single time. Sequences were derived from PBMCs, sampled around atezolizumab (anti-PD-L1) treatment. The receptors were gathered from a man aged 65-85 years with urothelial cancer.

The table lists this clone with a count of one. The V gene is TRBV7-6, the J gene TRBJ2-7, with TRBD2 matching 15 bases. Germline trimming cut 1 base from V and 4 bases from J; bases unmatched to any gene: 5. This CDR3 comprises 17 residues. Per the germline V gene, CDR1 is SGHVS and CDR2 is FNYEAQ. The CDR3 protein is CASSLGGTSGRTYEQYF. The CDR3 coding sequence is TGTGCCAGCAGCTTAGGCGGGACTAGCGGGAGGACGTACGAGCAGTACTTC.

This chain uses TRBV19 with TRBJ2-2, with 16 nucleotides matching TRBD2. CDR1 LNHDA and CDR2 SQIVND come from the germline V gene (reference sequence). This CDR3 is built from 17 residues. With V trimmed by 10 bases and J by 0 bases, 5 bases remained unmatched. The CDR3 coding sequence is TGTGCCAAGGTGGGACTAGCGGGAGGGCCGAACACCGGGGAGCTGTTTTTT. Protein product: CAKVGLAGGPNTGELFF.

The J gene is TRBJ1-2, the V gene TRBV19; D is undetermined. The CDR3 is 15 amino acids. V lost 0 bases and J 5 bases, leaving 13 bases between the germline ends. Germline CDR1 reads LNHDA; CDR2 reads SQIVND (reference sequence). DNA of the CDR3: TGTGCCAGTAGTATAGATGCCCGCCAGGCTTATGGCTACACCTTC. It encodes CASSIDARQAYGYTF.

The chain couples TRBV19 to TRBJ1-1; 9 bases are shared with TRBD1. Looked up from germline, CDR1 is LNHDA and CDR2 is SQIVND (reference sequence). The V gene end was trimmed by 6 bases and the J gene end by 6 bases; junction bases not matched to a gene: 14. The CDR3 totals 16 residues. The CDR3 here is CASSPGTGKVVAEAFF. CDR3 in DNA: TGTGCCAGTAGCCCCGGGACAGGGAAAGTCGTGGCTGAAGCTTTCTTT.

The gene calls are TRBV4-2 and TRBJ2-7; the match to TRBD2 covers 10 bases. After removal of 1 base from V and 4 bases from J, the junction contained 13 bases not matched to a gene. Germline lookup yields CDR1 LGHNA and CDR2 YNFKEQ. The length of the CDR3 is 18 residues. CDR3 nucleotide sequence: TGTGCCAGCAGCCAAGGCGTCAGAGCGGGAGGGCCTTCGTACGAGCAGTACTTC. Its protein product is CASSQGVRAGGPSYEQYF.

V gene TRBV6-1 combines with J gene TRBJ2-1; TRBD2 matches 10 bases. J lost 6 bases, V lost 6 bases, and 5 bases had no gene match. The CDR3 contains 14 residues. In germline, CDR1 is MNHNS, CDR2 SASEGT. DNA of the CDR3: TGTGCCAGCAGCCTAGCGGGAGACGTCAATGAGCAGTTCTTC. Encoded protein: CASSLAGDVNEQFF.

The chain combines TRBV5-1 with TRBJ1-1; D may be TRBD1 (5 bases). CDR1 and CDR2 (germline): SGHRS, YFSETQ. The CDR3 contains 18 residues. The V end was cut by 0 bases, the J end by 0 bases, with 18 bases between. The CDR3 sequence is CASSLDVRSGNLNTEAFF. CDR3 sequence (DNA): TGCGCCAGCAGCTTGGATGTTCGGTCAGGGAATTTGAACACTGAAGCTTTCTTT.

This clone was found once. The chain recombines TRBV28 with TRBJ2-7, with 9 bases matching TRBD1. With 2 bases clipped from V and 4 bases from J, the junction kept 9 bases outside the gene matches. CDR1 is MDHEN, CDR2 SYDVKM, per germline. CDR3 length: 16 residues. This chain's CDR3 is CASSLGTGLVGYEQYF. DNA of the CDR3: TGTGCCAGCAGTTTAGGGACAGGGTTAGTCGGTTACGAGCAGTACTTC.

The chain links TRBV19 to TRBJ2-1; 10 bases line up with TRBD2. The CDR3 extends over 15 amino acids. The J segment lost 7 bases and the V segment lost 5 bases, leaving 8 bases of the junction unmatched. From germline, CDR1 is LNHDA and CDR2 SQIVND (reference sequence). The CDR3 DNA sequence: TGTGCCAGTAGTCCTCAAGCGGGAGGGCTGAATGAGCAGTTCTTC. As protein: CASSPQAGGLNEQFF.

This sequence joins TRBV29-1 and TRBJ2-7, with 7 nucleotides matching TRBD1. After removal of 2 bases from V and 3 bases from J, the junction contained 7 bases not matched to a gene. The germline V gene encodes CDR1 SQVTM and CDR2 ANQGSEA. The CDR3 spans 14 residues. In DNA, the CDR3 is TGCAGCGTTGAAAACGACAGGGATTTCTACGAGCAGTACTTC. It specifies CSVENDRDFYEQYF.

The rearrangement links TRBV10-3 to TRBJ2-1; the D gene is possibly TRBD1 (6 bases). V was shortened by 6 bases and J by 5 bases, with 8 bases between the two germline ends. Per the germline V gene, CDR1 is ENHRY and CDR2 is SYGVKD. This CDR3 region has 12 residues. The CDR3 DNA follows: TGTGCCATCAGAGGACAGAACAATGAGCAGTTCTTC. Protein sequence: CAIRGQNNEQFF.

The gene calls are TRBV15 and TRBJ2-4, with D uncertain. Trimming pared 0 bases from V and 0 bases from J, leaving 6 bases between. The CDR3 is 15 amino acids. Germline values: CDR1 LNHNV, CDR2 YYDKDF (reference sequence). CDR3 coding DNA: TGTGCCACCAGCAGAGATTCCGGAGCCAAAAACATTCAGTACTTC. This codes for CATSRDSGAKNIQYF.

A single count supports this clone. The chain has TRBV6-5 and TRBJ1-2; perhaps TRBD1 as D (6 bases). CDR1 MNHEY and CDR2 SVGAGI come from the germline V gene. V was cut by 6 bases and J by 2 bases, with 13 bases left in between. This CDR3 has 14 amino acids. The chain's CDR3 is CASRRQASNYGYTF. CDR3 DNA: TGTGCCAGCAGGAGACAGGCATCAAACTATGGCTACACCTTC.

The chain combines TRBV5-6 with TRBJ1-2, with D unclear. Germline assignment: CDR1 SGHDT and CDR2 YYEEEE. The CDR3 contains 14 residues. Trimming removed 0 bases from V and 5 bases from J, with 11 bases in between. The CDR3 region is CASSLGLEEYGYTF. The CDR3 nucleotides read TGTGCCAGCAGCTTGGGGTTGGAGGAGTATGGCTACACCTTC.

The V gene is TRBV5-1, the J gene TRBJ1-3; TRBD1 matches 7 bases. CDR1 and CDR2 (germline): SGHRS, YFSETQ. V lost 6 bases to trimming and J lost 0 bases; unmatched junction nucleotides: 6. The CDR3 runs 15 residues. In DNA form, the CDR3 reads TGCGCCAGCACCCTAGGGGGCAACTCTGGAAACACCATATATTTT. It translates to CASTLGGNSGNTIYF. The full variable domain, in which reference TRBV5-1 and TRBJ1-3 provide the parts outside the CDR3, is KAGVTQTPRYLIKTRGQQVTLSCSPISGHRSVSWYQQTPGQGLQFLFEYFSETQRNKGNFPGRFSGRQFSNSRSEMNVSTLELGDSALYLCASTLGGNSGNTIYFGEGSWLTVV.

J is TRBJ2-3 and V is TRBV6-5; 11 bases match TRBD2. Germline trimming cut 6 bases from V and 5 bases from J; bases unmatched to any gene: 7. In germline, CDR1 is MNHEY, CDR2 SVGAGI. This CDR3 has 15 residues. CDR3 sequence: CASSRTSGSVDTQYF. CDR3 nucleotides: TGTGCCAGCAGCCGGACTAGCGGGTCTGTAGATACGCAGTATTTT.

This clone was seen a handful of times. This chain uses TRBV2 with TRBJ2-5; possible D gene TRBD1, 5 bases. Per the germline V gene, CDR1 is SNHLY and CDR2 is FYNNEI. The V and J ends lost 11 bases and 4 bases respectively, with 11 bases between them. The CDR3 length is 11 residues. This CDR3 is CACRGVETQYF. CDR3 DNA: TGTGCCTGTAGGGGTGTAGAGACCCAGTACTTC.

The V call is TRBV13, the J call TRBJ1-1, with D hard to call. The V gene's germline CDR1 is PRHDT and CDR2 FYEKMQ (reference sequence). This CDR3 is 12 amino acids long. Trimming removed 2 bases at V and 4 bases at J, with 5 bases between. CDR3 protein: CASSLRFTEAFF. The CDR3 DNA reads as TGTGCCAGCAGCTTACGTTTCACTGAAGCTTTCTTT.

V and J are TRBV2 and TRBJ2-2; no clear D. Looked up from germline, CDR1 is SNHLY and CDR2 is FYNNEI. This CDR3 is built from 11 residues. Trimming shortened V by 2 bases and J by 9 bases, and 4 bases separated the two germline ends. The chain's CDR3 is CASSETRELFF. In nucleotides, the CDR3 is TGTGCCAGCAGTGAAACTAGGGAGCTGTTTTTT.

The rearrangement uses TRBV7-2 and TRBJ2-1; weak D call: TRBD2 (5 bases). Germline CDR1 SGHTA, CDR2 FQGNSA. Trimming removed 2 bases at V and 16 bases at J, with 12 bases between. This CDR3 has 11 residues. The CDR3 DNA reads TGTGCCAGCAGCTTATTCCGGGAATCATTCTTC. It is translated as CASSLFRESFF. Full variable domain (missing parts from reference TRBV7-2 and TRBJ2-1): GAGVSQSPSNKVTEKGKDVELRCDPISGHTALYWYRQSLGQGLEFLIYFQGNSAPDKSGLPSDRFSAERTGGSVSTLTIQRTQQEDSAVYLCASSLFRESFFGPGTRLTVL.